The 20 T cell receptor beta chains reported below all come from one sample, sequenced in a study of T cells in Graves' hyperthyroidism and ophthalmopathy. Amplification of TCR beta CDR3 regions was performed using RNA transcripts as template. Researchers ran a first-round RT-PCR on the TCR CDR3 using the HTBI primer set. TCRdb re-called the multiplex PCR reads through MiXCR, storing one row per CDR3 protein. Of 350,000 to 400,000 distinct CDR3 sequences in the sample, 15% to 20% were seen once. Sequencing used blood. The receptors derive from a woman under 30 with Graves' hyperthyroidism.

This clonotype was observed at least ten times. V gene TRBV20-1 combines with J gene TRBJ1-5; D uncertain. Looked up from germline, CDR1 is DFQATT and CDR2 is SNEGSKA (reference sequence). V lost 6 bases and J 0 bases, leaving 24 bases between the germline ends. CDR3 size: 18 residues. CDR3 loop: CSANWAGGGKYSNQPQHF. The CDR3 DNA reads as TGCAGTGCAAATTGGGCCGGTGGAGGTAAATATAGCAATCAGCCCCAGCATTTT.

This sequence joins TRBV24-1 and TRBJ1-3; the D is unclear. This CDR3 has 15 residues. Germline V gene lookup returns CDR1 KGHDR and CDR2 SFDVKD. The V end lost 2 bases, the J end lost 2 bases, and 9 bases lay between the germline ends. The CDR3: CATSDSRDTGNTIYF. The CDR3 DNA is TGTGCCACCAGTGATTCGAGGGATACTGGAAACACCATATATTTT.

The table lists this clonotype with many counts. J is TRBJ1-2 and V is TRBV20-1; D uncertain. V lost 3 bases and J 4 bases, leaving 15 bases between the germline ends. This CDR3 has 14 amino acids. Per germline, CDR1 DFQATT and CDR2 SNEGSKA (reference sequence). The CDR3 DNA follows: TGCAGTGCTAGTACAGCAAGACCTCCCTATGGCTACACCTTC. This sequence encodes CSASTARPPYGYTF.

This clonotype came up many times. This rearrangement joins TRBV5-1 to TRBJ2-7; D is ambiguous. CDR1 and CDR2 from the germline V gene are SGHRS and YFSETQ. The CDR3 extends over 14 amino acids. Between the trimmed V and J ends, which lost 0 bases and 3 bases, there was a span of 10 bases. The CDR3 spells CASSLEADLYEQYF. For the CDR3, the DNA is TGCGCCAGCAGCTTGGAGGCGGACCTCTACGAGCAGTACTTC. The full variable domain, completed using reference TRBV5-1 and TRBJ2-7, is KAGVTQTPRYLIKTRGQQVTLSCSPISGHRSVSWYQQTPGQGLQFLFEYFSETQRNKGNFPGRFSGRQFSNSRSEMNVSTLELGDSALYLCASSLEADLYEQYFGPGTRLTVT.

This clonotype was recorded many times. The rearrangement joins TRBV2 to TRBJ2-7; tentative D call: TRBD1 (6 bases). V shed 6 bases and J shed 2 bases, with 11 bases lying between them. Germline CDR1 reads SNHLY; CDR2 reads FYNNEI. This CDR3 comprises 13 residues. The chain's CDR3 is CASSGQGTYEQYF. The CDR3 DNA reads TGTGCCAGCAGCGGCCAGGGGACCTACGAGCAGTACTTC.

The rearrangement links TRBV6-2 or TRBV6-3 to TRBJ2-2; 9 nucleotides line up with TRBD2. V trimming: 5 bases; J trimming: 5 bases; junction bases outside the gene matches: 3. This CDR3 region has 14 residues. Germline V gene sequence: CDR1 MNHEY, CDR2 SVGEGT. The CDR3 reads CASSRTSETGELFF. In DNA, the CDR3 is TGTGCCAGCAGTCGGACTAGCGAGACCGGGGAGCTGTTTTTT.

This clonotype was counted a few times. The chain combines TRBV7-2 with TRBJ1-2, with D possibly being TRBD1 (5 bases). V lost 1 base and J lost 4, with 7 bases in between. Germline V lookup: CDR1 SGHTA, CDR2 FQGNSA. This CDR3 region has 13 residues. CDR3 in DNA: TGTGCCAGCAGCTTAGGGACAATCTATGGCTACACCTTC. Encoded protein: CASSLGTIYGYTF.

This clonotype was seen repeatedly, ten times or more. The genes are TRBV5-1 and TRBJ1-1, with D possibly being TRBD1 (6 bases). Trimming pared 3 bases from V and 5 bases from J, leaving 8 bases between. Germline V CDR1 and CDR2: SGHRS, YFSETQ. CDR3 length equals 12 residues. CDR3 DNA: TGCGCCAGCAGCTGGGGGACAACTGAAGCTTTCTTT. This translates into CASSWGTTEAFF.

This clonotype was picked up a small number of times. The chain links TRBV12-3 or TRBV12-4 to TRBJ2-7; 7 nucleotides align to TRBD2. Trimming cost V 7 bases and J 6 bases; bases outside gene matches: 9. This CDR3 is 13 amino acids long. The CDR3 spells CASNLSGEVEQYF. Written as DNA, the CDR3 is TGTGCCAGCAATCTGAGCGGGGAGGTCGAGCAGTACTTC.

This clonotype was seen ten or more times. V and J are TRBV12-3 or TRBV12-4 and TRBJ1-2; D gene uncertain. Trimming removed 5 bases at V and 0 bases at J, with 16 bases between. This CDR3 is built from 16 residues. In nucleotides, the CDR3 is TGTGCCAGCAGTCCCACCTTCCGGGCCCCTAACTATGGCTACACCTTC. Translation: CASSPTFRAPNYGYTF.

This clonotype showed up many times. This chain links TRBV5-1 with TRBJ1-2, with D maybe TRBD1 (6 bases). V was trimmed by 4 bases and J by 3 bases, leaving 10 bases between them. Germline V CDR1 and CDR2: SGHRS, YFSETQ. CDR3 length equals 13 residues. The CDR3 sequence is CASSPRQDYGYTF. CDR3 sequence (DNA): TGCGCCAGCAGCCCCCGACAGGACTATGGCTACACCTTC.

This clonotype was picked up many times. The gene calls are TRBV7-2 and TRBJ1-5; maybe TRBD1 (5 bases). This CDR3 region has 15 residues. Trimming took off 6 bases at V and 3 bases at J, with 15 bases between the two ends. From germline, CDR1 is SGHTA and CDR2 FQGNSA. The CDR3, as DNA: TGTGCCAGCAGTCAGAACAGGAGCCCCAATCAGCCCCAGCATTTT. This sequence encodes CASSQNRSPNQPQHF.

At least ten counts were recorded for this clonotype. Germline and junction disagree at one end, which may indicate a read error. The J gene is TRBJ2-7, the V gene TRBV12-3 or TRBV12-4; D is uncertain. This CDR3 has 14 residues. CDR3 bases: TGTGCCAGCAGTTTTGGGTCGGTCACCTACGGGCAGTACTTC. It codes for CASSFGSVTYGQYF.

This clonotype was picked up many times. The J gene is TRBJ2-7, the V gene TRBV5-1, with 7 nucleotides matching TRBD1. Germline V gives CDR1 SGHRS, CDR2 YFSETQ. The V segment lost 2 bases and the J segment 3 bases; nucleotides outside the gene matches: 11. The CDR3 has 16 amino acids. CDR3 region: CASSFAPQGVVYEQYF. Written as DNA, the CDR3 is TGCGCCAGCAGCTTCGCCCCCCAGGGGGTGGTCTACGAGCAGTACTTC.

This clonotype came up many times. This sequence joins TRBV20-1 and TRBJ1-2; D uncertain. This CDR3 spans 14 amino acids. V lost 4 bases, J lost 7 bases, and 19 bases lay in between. Germline-derived CDR1 and CDR2 are DFQATT and SNEGSKA (reference sequence). CDR3: CSATDTAPYGGYTF. In nucleotides, the CDR3 is TGCAGTGCTACCGATACCGCCCCATATGGTGGCTACACCTTC.

J is TRBJ1-3 and V is TRBV11-1, with TRBD1 matching 7 bases. CDR1 is SGHAT and CDR2 is FQDESV in the germline V gene (reference sequence). This CDR3 region has 16 residues. The V and J ends lost 2 bases and 4 bases, in that order; junction bases with no gene match: 8. The CDR3 DNA follows: TGTGCCAGCAGCTTACAGCGGGACAGCGGAGGAAACACCATATATTTT. It specifies CASSLQRDSGGNTIYF.

The J gene is TRBJ2-5, the V gene TRBV5-1, with D possibly being TRBD1 (6 bases). Deletions cut 0 bases from V and 3 bases from J, with 21 bases between. Germline V gene sequence: CDR1 SGHRS, CDR2 YFSETQ. CDR3 length equals 18 residues. CDR3 protein: CASSLGHLLPRGKETQYF. The CDR3 DNA follows: TGCGCCAGCAGCTTGGGTCACCTCCTTCCGAGGGGGAAAGAGACCCAGTACTTC.

This clonotype was seen repeatedly, ten times or more. This rearrangement joins TRBV12-3 or TRBV12-4 to TRBJ2-2, with TRBD2 matching 7 bases. V dropped 3 bases and J dropped 3; count of bases not matched to a gene: 1. The CDR3 is 14 amino acids. This chain's CDR3 is CASSLGGDTGELFF. DNA for the CDR3: TGTGCCAGCAGTTTGGGAGGGGACACCGGGGAGCTGTTTTTT.

This clonotype was counted at least ten times. The genes are TRBV2 and TRBJ1-2, with D unclear. Trimming stripped 8 bases from V and 7 bases from J, with 26 bases between. Germline CDR1 and CDR2: SNHLY and FYNNEI. The CDR3 has 16 amino acids. CDR3 DNA: TGTGCCAGCCCAGGTCCCTTCCGCGGAGGGATGGCTGGCTACACCTTC. Translation gives CASPGPFRGGMAGYTF.

V and J are TRBV6-1 and TRBJ1-2; D is unclear. This CDR3 has 13 residues. The ends were cut back, 2 bases at V and 4 bases at J, with 8 bases in the middle. Germline CDR1 MNHNS, CDR2 SASEGT. The CDR3 reads CASSETGFYGYTF. In DNA form, the CDR3 reads TGTGCCAGCAGTGAAACCGGATTCTATGGCTACACCTTC.